This TCR beta chain was found in a study of shared clonotypes between healthy human individuals. Each replicate PCR on the sorted subsets used 200 to 250 ng DNA (around 31,000 T cell genomes). Sequenced by immunoSEQ multiplex PCR; TCRdb stores in-frame clones only, minus some. The sample includes some 580,000 clones, 95% to 98% of them seen just once. As for this clone: The antigen is undetermined.

Study observations and caveats: The study found lower generation probabilities in non-shared clonotypes than in those shared by all four donors. Sharing across four donors was highest in naive CD4 (about 5%) and lowest in memory CD8 (roughly 0.4%).

The sample taken for sequencing was naive CD4+ T cells sorted from blood. Subset meaning: CD45RA+ positively selected. The TCR comes from a woman in her 30s in good health.

The CDR3 is CASSLPGARARWGHNEQFF. CDR3 sequence (DNA): TGTGCCAGCAGCTTACCTGGGGCCAGAGCGCGATGGGGACACAATGAGCAGTTCTTC. J is TRBJ2-1 and V is TRBV7-2; either TRBD1 or TRBD2 may supply D (5 bases each). CDR3 length: 19 amino acids. V was trimmed by 2 bases and J by 5 bases, leaving 25 bases between them. The germline V gene encodes CDR1 SGHTA and CDR2 FQGNSA. Filled out from reference TRBV7-2 and TRBJ2-1, the complete variable domain reads GAGVSQSPSNKVTEKGKDVELRCDPISGHTALYWYRQSLGQGLEFLIYFQGNSAPDKSGLPSDRFSAERTGGSVSTLTIQRTQQEDSAVYLCASSLPGARARWGHNEQFFGPGTRLTVL.